This T cell receptor beta chain stems from a study of blood T cell repertoires in COVID-19. Study information: Acute and convalescent COVID-19 specimens originated in the United States, Italy and Spain. The cDNA or gDNA used as material had been derived from T cells, B-cell-depleted T cells, or PBMCs.

This clone was seen a few times. CDR3 length: 12 residues. Trimming cost V 7 bases and J 3 bases, with 9 bases left between them. Germline V gives CDR1 LNHDA, CDR2 SQIVND (reference sequence). The participants were between about 18 and 90 years old and came from about two dozen US areas. In Cohort 3, a recovered donor had either two negative PCRs, clearance, or symptom resolution. Method: immunoSEQ multiplex PCR; TCRdb's copy keeps in-frame clones and lacks some. The table has approximately 270,000 clones, roughly 85% seen once. V is TRBV19 and J is TRBJ1-1; the D gene is possibly TRBD1 (6 bases). What was sequenced was PBMCs or T cells enriched from blood (not recorded which). The TCR originated in a woman aged 30 to 39 who had recovered from COVID-19. CDR3 residues: CASKGVDTEAFF. DNA for the CDR3: TGTGCCAGTAAGGGGGTAGACACTGAAGCTTTCTTT.